The TCR beta chain described here comes from a study of CD8+CD57+ T cells in acquired aplastic anemia. Study-level background: The sorted CD4+ and CD8+ cells yielded an average around 3 ug of DNA. CD4+ reads averaged about 10 million in healthy donors.

The sample holds many counts of this clonotype. Its antigen is unidentified. Study outcomes and limitations: The study identified roughly 29 CD8+ CDR3 sequences shared by patients and controls.

TCR beta VDJ and CDR3 profiles were obtained from a genomic DNA template. TCRdb independently ran MiXCR on the reads; one entry per CDR3 protein. The sample holds about 81,000 distinct CDR3 sequences, roughly half seen once. In germline, CDR1 is SSHAT, CDR2 FNYEAQ (reference sequence). Deletions cut 3 bases from V and 6 bases from J, with 10 bases between. The CDR3 runs 13 residues. The sequence came from a human donor in good health, serving as a control. The sequenced material came from sorted CD4+, CD8+, or CD8+CD57+ T cells (not recorded which) from PBMCs. V is TRBV7-7 and J is TRBJ2-3; D is unresolved. The CDR3 DNA reads as TGTGCCAGCAGCTTGTTCGCGAGTGATACGCAGTATTTT. Translation gives CASSLFASDTQYF.